This TCR beta chain was documented in a study of beta chain features in type 1 diabetes. Study background: Investigators examined nearly 110,000,000 sorted cells across all samples.

Looked up from germline, CDR1 is SGHTA and CDR2 is FQGNSA. The CDR3 covers 14 residues. Trimming stripped 6 bases from V and 2 bases from J, with 14 bases between. Of the isolated RNA, all was reverse transcribed, and so the sequenced material was expressed TCRB transcripts. The protocol was immunoSEQ multiplex PCR, while the TCRdb copy is restricted to in-frame clones and leaves out a portion. This sample has about 640,000 clones, with under 15% found just once. It was via CD45RO/CCR7/CD25/CD127/CD95/CD27 that CD4+ naive, central memory, regulatory and stem cell-like memory cells were sorted. This clone occurred a few times. What it binds is unknown. Study results and caveats: A moderate, significant TCRB CDR3 shortening appeared in type 1 diabetes across four CD4+ subsets.

The chain combines TRBV7-2 with TRBJ2-7, with D possibly being TRBD2 (6 bases). Sequenced sample: naive CD4+ T cells from blood. The receptor comes from a man aged 25-40 years with type 1 diabetes. The CDR3 spells CASRSGGPPYEQYF. As DNA, the CDR3 is TGTGCCAGCAGGTCCGGGGGACCGCCCTACGAGCAGTACTTC.